What follows are 28 T cell receptor beta chains derived from one specimen sequenced in a study of T-cell reconstitution after alpha-beta-depleted transplantation in children. For TCRbeta, the library was prepared with unique molecular identifiers. TCRdb analysed the PCR reads with MiXCR anew, one entry per CDR3 protein. This table holds about 980,000 distinct CDR3 sequences, about 29% found once. Sample: PBMCs, mostly from graft donor cells, taken 360 days after TCRalphabeta/CD19-depleted stem cell transplant. All receptors come from a boy younger than two who had a stem cell transplant for SCID, so the T cells may come from the graft donor.

This clonotype was counted only a few times. The genes are TRBV12-3 or TRBV12-4 and TRBJ2-1; 9 bases align to TRBD2. V was clipped by 3 bases and J by 5 bases; unmatched bases: 11. The CDR3 has 17 residues. CDR3 sequence reads: CASSFGLSGGLNNEQFF. The DNA for the CDR3 is TGTGCCAGCAGTTTTGGGTTAAGCGGGGGGTTGAACAATGAGCAGTTCTTC.

This chain connects TRBV12-3 or TRBV12-4 to TRBJ1-5, with D perhaps matching TRBD1 (5 bases). The CDR3 covers 13 residues. The ends were cut back, 2 bases at V and 11 bases at J, with 13 bases in the middle. In nucleotides, the CDR3 is TGTGCCAGCAGTTTACGGCAGGGCCAGGCCCAGCATTTT. Translating gives CASSLRQGQAQHF.

The chain combines TRBV5-1 with TRBJ1-1, with TRBD1 matching over 7 bases. The CDR3 consists of 14 residues. Germline CDR1 reads SGHRS; CDR2 reads YFSETQ. Unmatched junction bases numbered 8, after V lost 4 bases and J lost 5 bases. The CDR3 nucleotides are TGCGCCAGCAGCCATCCGGACAGGCTTACTGAAGCTTTCTTT. Protein: CASSHPDRLTEAFF.

This clonotype came up a few times. The J gene is TRBJ1-1, the V gene TRBV5-5; D call uncertain. The CDR3 runs 12 residues. V dropped 0 bases and J dropped 7 bases, with 7 bases sitting between them. From germline, CDR1 is SGHKS and CDR2 YYEKEE (reference sequence). In nucleotides, the CDR3 is TGTGCCAGCAGCTTGGTTGGGGTTGAAGCTTTCTTT. It encodes CASSLVGVEAFF.

CDR3 nucleotide sequence: TGTGCCACCGAAACCTTACAGGGGAGGAACACTGAAGCTTTCTTT. Translation: CATETLQGRNTEAFF. The rearrangement joins TRBV24-1 to TRBJ1-1; 7 nucleotides align to TRBD1. CDR3 length: 15 residues. The J segment lost 1 base and the V segment lost 9 bases, leaving 10 bases of the junction unmatched. Germline CDR1 KGHDR, CDR2 SFDVKD.

This clonotype was counted many times. The rearrangement uses TRBV27 and TRBJ2-2; perhaps TRBD2 as D (5 bases). The germline gives CDR1 MNHEY, CDR2 SMNVEV (reference sequence). The CDR3 is 15 residues long. Trimming took 2 bases from V and 0 from J, leaving 7 bases between them. CDR3 in amino acids: CASSLRLTNTGELFF. The DNA of the CDR3 is TGTGCCAGCAGTTTACGACTAACGAACACCGGGGAGCTGTTTTTT.

In DNA form, the CDR3 reads TGTGCCAGCTCAGTTTTCCTAGCTCATACAGATACGCAGTATTTT. It codes for CASSVFLAHTDTQYF. The chain couples TRBV18 to TRBJ2-3; maybe TRBD2 (5 bases). The CDR3 is 15 residues long. The V gene's germline CDR1 is KGHSH and CDR2 LQKENI. With 5 bases removed from V and 3 bases from J, the gap between germline ends came to 15 bases.

The rearrangement joins TRBV20-1 to TRBJ1-5; D call uncertain. V lost 3 bases and J lost 0, with 9 bases in between. The V gene's germline CDR1 is DFQATT and CDR2 SNEGSKA (reference sequence). The CDR3 covers 14 residues. The CDR3, as DNA: TGCAGTGCTAGGACGGATTATAGCAATCAGCCCCAGCATTTT. It yields the protein CSARTDYSNQPQHF.

This clonotype has ten or more counts. The DNA for the CDR3 is TGTGCCAGCAGTTTTGGACGACTGGGCAGCGGGGGCTACGAGCAGTACTTC. Translation gives CASSFGRLGSGGYEQYF. The J gene is TRBJ2-7, the V gene TRBV27, with 8 positions matching TRBD2. V lost 3 bases and J lost 3; bases outside the gene matches: 13. The germline V gene has CDR1 MNHEY and CDR2 SMNVEV (reference sequence). CDR3 length: 17 residues.

The J gene is TRBJ2-7, the V gene TRBV7-9, with D possibly being TRBD1 (5 bases). This CDR3 has 14 amino acids. CDR1 SEHNR and CDR2 FQNEAQ come from the germline V gene (reference sequence). Trimming left V 5 bases short and J 6 bases short, with 17 bases between. Written as DNA, the CDR3 is TGTGCCAGCAGCCGCTCTACAGGTCCGGGCGAGCAGTACTTC. Translation gives CASSRSTGPGEQYF.

This clonotype is a singleton in its sample. V is TRBV14 and J is TRBJ2-7; weak D call: TRBD1 (6 bases). CDR1 is SGHDN, CDR2 FVKESK, per germline. This CDR3 is built from 12 residues. V was clipped by 5 bases and J by 6 bases, with 11 bases between them. Here the CDR3 reads CASSATGFEQYF. The CDR3 coding sequence is TGTGCCAGCAGCGCAACAGGGTTCGAGCAGTACTTC.

The chain is built from TRBV20-1 and TRBJ1-2, with D perhaps TRBD1 (5 bases). Per germline, CDR1 DFQATT and CDR2 SNEGSKA (reference sequence). The CDR3 runs 14 residues. The V end was cut by 3 bases, the J end by 4 bases, with 15 bases between. The CDR3 here is CSARFPGPFYGYTF. The CDR3 DNA reads TGCAGTGCTAGGTTCCCGGGACCCTTCTATGGCTACACCTTC.

The rearrangement joins TRBV5-1 to TRBJ1-1; TRBD1 matches 7 bases. After removal of 0 bases from V and 5 bases from J, the junction contained 7 bases not matched to a gene. The CDR3 runs 15 residues. Per germline, CDR1 SGHRS and CDR2 YFSETQ. The CDR3 reads CASSLEGGEYTEAFF. The CDR3 bases are TGCGCCAGCAGCTTGGAAGGGGGCGAGTATACTGAAGCTTTCTTT. Variable domain in full (rest from reference TRBV5-1 and TRBJ1-1): KAGVTQTPRYLIKTRGQQVTLSCSPISGHRSVSWYQQTPGQGLQFLFEYFSETQRNKGNFPGRFSGRQFSNSRSEMNVSTLELGDSALYLCASSLEGGEYTEAFFGQGTRLTVV.

This clonotype was observed a handful of times. This chain connects TRBV20-1 to TRBJ2-5, with 8 bases aligning to TRBD1. The J segment lost 3 bases and the V segment lost 4 bases, leaving 16 bases of the junction unmatched. This CDR3 comprises 17 residues. Germline V gives CDR1 DFQATT, CDR2 SNEGSKA (reference sequence). The CDR3 loop is CSAIRDRPPWEEETQYF. CDR3 in DNA: TGCAGTGCTATCCGGGACAGGCCCCCCTGGGAGGAAGAGACCCAGTACTTC.

This clonotype has only a few counts. The rearrangement joins TRBV28 to TRBJ2-7; D is unresolved. This CDR3 has 16 amino acids. The germline gives CDR1 MDHEN, CDR2 SYDVKM. The V and J ends lost 5 bases and 0 bases respectively, with 17 bases between them. In DNA form, the CDR3 reads TGTGCCAGCAGTAGGCTCGACGCCGTTTACTCCTACGAGCAGTACTTC. Protein sequence: CASSRLDAVYSYEQYF.

This chain's CDR3 is CAVQGAGELFF. The CDR3, as DNA: TGTGCCGTACAGGGGGCCGGGGAGCTGTTTTTT. The chain carries TRBV10-3 and TRBJ2-2, with 8 bases aligning to TRBD1. The CDR3 covers 11 residues. Germline V CDR1 and CDR2: ENHRY, SYGVKD. V trimming: 11 bases; J trimming: 6 bases; junction bases outside the gene matches: 2.

This clonotype was found a few times. V and J are TRBV20-1 and TRBJ2-1; D might be TRBD2 (7 bases). CDR1 and CDR2 from the germline V gene are DFQATT and SNEGSKA (reference sequence). This CDR3 has 14 residues. Trimming cost V 0 bases and J 9 bases, with 15 bases left between them. CDR3 sequence reads: CSARDWGGPGEQFF. In DNA form, the CDR3 reads TGCAGTGCTAGAGATTGGGGGGGCCCGGGTGAGCAGTTCTTC.

V gene TRBV18 combines with J gene TRBJ1-2; D remains unclear. V was shortened by 2 bases and J by 7 bases, with 14 bases between the two germline ends. Germline V lookup: CDR1 KGHSH, CDR2 LQKENI. The length of the CDR3 is 14 residues. CDR3 bases: TGTGCCAGCTCACCAATTCAAATCAAAGGTGGCTACACCTTC. Encoded protein: CASSPIQIKGGYTF.

The gene calls are TRBV5-1 and TRBJ2-1; D may be TRBD2 (5 bases). CDR1 SGHRS and CDR2 YFSETQ come from the germline V gene. The CDR3 is 15 residues long. With 4 bases removed from V and 0 bases from J, the gap between germline ends came to 11 bases. The CDR3 sequence: CASSRLGSSYNEQFF. CDR3 DNA: TGCGCCAGCAGCCGCTTGGGGAGCTCCTACAATGAGCAGTTCTTC.

The chain employs TRBV20-1 and TRBJ2-1, with unresolved D. The CDR3 is 12 residues long. Trimming left V 3 bases short and J 7 bases short, with 10 bases between. The germline V gene has CDR1 DFQATT and CDR2 SNEGSKA (reference sequence). The CDR3 DNA is TGCAGTGCTAGTTTTCCCAGGAATGAGCAGTTCTTC. It is translated as CSASFPRNEQFF.

In this sample, this clonotype turned up once. V gene TRBV30 combines with J gene TRBJ1-1; 11 nucleotides align to TRBD1. The CDR3 consists of 12 residues. Germline trimming cut 5 bases from V and 5 bases from J; bases unmatched to any gene: 1. Per germline, CDR1 GTSNPN and CDR2 SVGIG (reference sequence). CDR3 in amino acids: CAWGQGATEAFF. In DNA form, the CDR3 reads TGTGCCTGGGGACAGGGGGCTACTGAAGCTTTCTTT.

The chain couples TRBV6-1 to TRBJ1-2, with 7 bases matching TRBD1. The CDR3 totals 14 residues. Germline CDR1 is MNHNS and CDR2 is SASEGT. V lost 6 bases to trimming and J lost 4 bases; unmatched junction nucleotides: 8. CDR3 region: CASSKDREGYGYTF. CDR3 nucleotide sequence: TGTGCCAGCAGCAAAGACAGGGAAGGCTATGGCTACACCTTC.

The table lists this clonotype with a few counts. The J gene is TRBJ2-3, the V gene TRBV4-1, with D possibly being TRBD2 (6 bases). CDR3 length: 18 residues. Deletions cut 0 bases from V and 2 bases from J, with 18 bases between. CDR1 is MGHRA, CDR2 YSYEKL, per germline. The chain's CDR3 is CASSQDLRRGVNTDTQYF. The CDR3 bases are TGCGCCAGCAGCCAAGACCTTCGGCGCGGGGTTAACACAGATACGCAGTATTTT.

This rearrangement joins TRBV5-8 to TRBJ2-5; no clear D gene. Trimming took 5 bases from V and 9 from J, leaving 14 bases between them. The CDR3 spans 12 residues. Germline CDR1 and CDR2: SGHTS and YDEGEE. The CDR3 DNA reads as TGTGCCAGCAGTTGGGCCTTAAAGGCCCAGTACTTC. The encoded protein is CASSWALKAQYF.

This chain links TRBV12-3 or TRBV12-4 with TRBJ2-5; maybe TRBD2 (5 bases). Trimming took 4 bases from V and 5 from J, leaving 14 bases between them. This CDR3 has 14 residues. CDR3 protein: CASSSMDWLETQYF. The CDR3 DNA follows: TGTGCCAGCAGTTCAATGGACTGGCTGGAGACCCAGTACTTC.

This clonotype has more than one count but fewer than ten. For the CDR3, the DNA is TGTGCCAGCAGCAAGGGACTAGCGGACAATGAGCAGTTCTTC. This encodes CASSKGLADNEQFF. The V call is TRBV7-8, the J call TRBJ2-1; 11 positions match TRBD2. Trimming cost V 5 bases and J 5 bases; bases outside gene matches: 2. Germline assignment: CDR1 SGHVS and CDR2 FQNEAQ. This CDR3 is 14 amino acids long.

This clonotype was counted between two and nine times. The V gene is TRBV27, the J gene TRBJ1-1; D is perhaps TRBD1 (6 bases). The CDR3 length is 14 residues. Germline CDR1 MNHEY, CDR2 SMNVEV (reference sequence). The V gene lost 4 bases and the J gene lost 2 bases, with 11 bases spanning the gap. CDR3 sequence reads: CASSWDNFNTEAFF. The CDR3 coding sequence is TGTGCCAGCAGTTGGGACAATTTTAACACTGAAGCTTTCTTT.

The gene calls are TRBV12-3 or TRBV12-4 and TRBJ2-1; a weak D match, TRBD2 (5 bases). V gave up 7 bases and J gave up 2 bases, with 9 bases separating them. The CDR3 is 13 residues long. CDR3 sequence (DNA): TGTGCCAGCACGGGGTTTGCCTACAATGAGCAGTTCTTC. It codes for CASTGFAYNEQFF.